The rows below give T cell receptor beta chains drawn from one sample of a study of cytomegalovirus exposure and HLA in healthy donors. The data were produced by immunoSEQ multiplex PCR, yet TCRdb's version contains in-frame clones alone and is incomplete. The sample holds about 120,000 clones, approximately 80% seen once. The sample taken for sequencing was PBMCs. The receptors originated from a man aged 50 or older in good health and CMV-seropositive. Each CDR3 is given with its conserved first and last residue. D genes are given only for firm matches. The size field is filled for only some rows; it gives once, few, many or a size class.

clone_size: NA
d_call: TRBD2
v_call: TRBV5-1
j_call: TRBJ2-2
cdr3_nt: TGCGCCAGCAGCTCCCCGGGAGGCGGGAGTGGTAGAAGGGAGCTGTTTTTT
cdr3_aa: CASSSPGGGSGRRELFF

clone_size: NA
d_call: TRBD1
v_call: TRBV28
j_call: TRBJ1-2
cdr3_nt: TGTGCCAGCAGTTCCTCAGGGGGGAACTATGGCTACACCTTC
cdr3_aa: CASSSSGGNYGYTF

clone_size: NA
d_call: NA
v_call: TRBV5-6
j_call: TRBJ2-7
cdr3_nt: TGTGCCAGCAGCTTGGGGGGTAGCGGCAGCTCCTACGAGCAGTACTTC
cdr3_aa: CASSLGGSGSSYEQYF

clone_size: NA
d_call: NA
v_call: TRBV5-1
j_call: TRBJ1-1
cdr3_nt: TGCGCCAGCAGTGAGGCAGGGGACAACACTGAAGCTTTCTTT
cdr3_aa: CASSEAGDNTEAFF

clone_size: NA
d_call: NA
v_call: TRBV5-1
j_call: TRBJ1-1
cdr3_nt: TGCGCCAGCACACATTCAGGGGAGAACACTGAAGCTTTCTTT
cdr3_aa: CASTHSGENTEAFF

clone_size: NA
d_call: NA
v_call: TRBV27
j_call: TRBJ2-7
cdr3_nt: TGTGCCAGCAACTCTGGGGTTACAGGGATTAACGAGCAGTACTTC
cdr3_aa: CASNSGVTGINEQYF

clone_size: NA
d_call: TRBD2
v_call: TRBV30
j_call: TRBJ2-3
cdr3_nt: TGTGCCTGGAGTGTAAGGTGGGGGGGTGGTGGAGATACGCAGTATTTT
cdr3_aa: CAWSVRWGGGGDTQYF

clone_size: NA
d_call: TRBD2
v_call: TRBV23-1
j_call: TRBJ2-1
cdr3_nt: TGCGCCAGCAGGGGAAGCGGGAGTCACTACAATGAGCAGTTCTTC
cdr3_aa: CASRGSGSHYNEQFF

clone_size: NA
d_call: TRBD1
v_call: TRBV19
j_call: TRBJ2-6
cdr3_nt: TGTGCCAGTAGTATTACAGGGGCTGGGGCCAACGTCCTGACTTTC
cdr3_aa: CASSITGAGANVLTF

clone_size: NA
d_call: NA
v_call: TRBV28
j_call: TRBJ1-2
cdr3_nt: TGTGCCAGCAGTCCTCACGACTCTACCACCTTC
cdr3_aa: CASSPHDSTTF

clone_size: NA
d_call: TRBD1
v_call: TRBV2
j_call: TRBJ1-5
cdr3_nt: TGTGCCAGCAGTGAAACAGGGGGCCGCAATCAGCCCCAGCATTTT
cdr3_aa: CASSETGGRNQPQHF

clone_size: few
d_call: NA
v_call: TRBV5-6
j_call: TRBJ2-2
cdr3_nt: TGTGCCAGCAGCCACTGGGCAGGGTCCACCGGGGAGCTGTTTTTT
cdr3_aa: CASSHWAGSTGELFF

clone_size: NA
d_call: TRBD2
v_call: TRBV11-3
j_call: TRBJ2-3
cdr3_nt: TGTGCCAGCAGCTTACGGGGGGGACCTACAGATACGCAGTATTTT
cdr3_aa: CASSLRGGPTDTQYF

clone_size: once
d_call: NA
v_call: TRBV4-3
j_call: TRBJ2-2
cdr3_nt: TGCGCCAGCAGCAAAGGGAGAACCGGGGAGCTGTTTTTT
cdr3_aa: CASSKGRTGELFF

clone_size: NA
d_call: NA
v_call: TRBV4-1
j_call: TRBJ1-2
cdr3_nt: TGCGCCAGCAGCCAAGAAGAGACAACTAACTATGGCTACACCTTC
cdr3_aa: CASSQEETTNYGYTF

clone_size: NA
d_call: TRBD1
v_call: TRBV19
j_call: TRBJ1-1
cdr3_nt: TGTGCCAGTAGTACTTGGGATAACAGGGGCACTGAAGCTTTCTTT
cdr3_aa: CASSTWDNRGTEAFF

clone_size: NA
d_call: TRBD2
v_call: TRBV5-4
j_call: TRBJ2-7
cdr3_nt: TGTGCCAGCAGCTTAGGGACTAGCGTAAGTGAGCAGTACTTC
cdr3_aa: CASSLGTSVSEQYF

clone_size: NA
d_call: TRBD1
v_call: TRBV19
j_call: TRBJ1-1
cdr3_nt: TGTGCCAGTAGCCAACCGGGACAGGGTCAACTAGAACGAGGCTTT
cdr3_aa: CASSQPGQGQLERGF

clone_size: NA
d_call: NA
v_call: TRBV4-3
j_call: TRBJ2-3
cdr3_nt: TGCGCCAGCAGCCGGTCCAGGGGAGATACGCAGTATTTT
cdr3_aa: CASSRSRGDTQYF

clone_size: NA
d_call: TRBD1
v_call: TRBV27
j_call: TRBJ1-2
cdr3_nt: TGTGCCAGCAGAGACAGGGGCGACAAGGGCCCCTATGGCTACACCTTC
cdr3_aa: CASRDRGDKGPYGYTF

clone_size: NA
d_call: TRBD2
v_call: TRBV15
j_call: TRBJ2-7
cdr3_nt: TGTGCCACCAGCAGGGGGCCGGGGGGTGTGGGCGGCGAGCAGTACTTC
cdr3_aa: CATSRGPGGVGGEQYF

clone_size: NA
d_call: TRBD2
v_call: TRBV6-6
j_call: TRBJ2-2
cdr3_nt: TGTGCCAGCAGTGGGACTAGGGGAAACACCGGGGAGCTGTTTTTT
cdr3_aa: CASSGTRGNTGELFF

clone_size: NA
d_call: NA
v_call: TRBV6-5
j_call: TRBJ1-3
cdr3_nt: TGTGCCAGCAGTTACGACGGGTCTAAGCGCGGAAACACCATATATTTT
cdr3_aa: CASSYDGSKRGNTIYF

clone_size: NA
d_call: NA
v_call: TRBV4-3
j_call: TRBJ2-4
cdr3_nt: TGCGCCAGCAGCCTAGATGCCCGGTCAGCCAAAAACATTCAGTACTTC
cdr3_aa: CASSLDARSAKNIQYF

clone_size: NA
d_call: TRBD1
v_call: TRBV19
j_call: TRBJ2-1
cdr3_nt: TGTGCCAGTACCAGGACAGGGGAAAAGATGAATGAGCAGTTCTTC
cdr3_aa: CASTRTGEKMNEQFF

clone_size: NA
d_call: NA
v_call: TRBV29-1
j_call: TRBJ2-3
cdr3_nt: TGCAGCGTCGGCGAGGTTTGGGATACGCAGTATTTT
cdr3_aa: CSVGEVWDTQYF

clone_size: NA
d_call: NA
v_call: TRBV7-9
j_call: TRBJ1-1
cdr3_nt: TGTGCCAGCAGCCTTACAGTGAACACTGAAGCTTTCTTT
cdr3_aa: CASSLTVNTEAFF

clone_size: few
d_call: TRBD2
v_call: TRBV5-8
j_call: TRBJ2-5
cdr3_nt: TGTGCCAGCAGCTTGGTCTCGGGGGGTTTAGAGCAGTACTTC
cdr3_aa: CASSLVSGGLEQYF

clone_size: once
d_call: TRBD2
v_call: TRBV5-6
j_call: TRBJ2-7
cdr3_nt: TGTGCCAGCAGAAATTTAGCGGGAGGCCCGAGGCAGTACTTC
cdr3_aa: CASRNLAGGPRQYF

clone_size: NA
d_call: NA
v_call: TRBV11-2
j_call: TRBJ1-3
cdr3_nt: TGTGCCAGCAGCTCATCGGGGGGCAGGGTAGGAAACACCATATATTTT
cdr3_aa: CASSSSGGRVGNTIYF

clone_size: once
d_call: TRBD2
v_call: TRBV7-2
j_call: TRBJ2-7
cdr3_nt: TGTGCCAGCAGCTTTCTAGCGGGGTACGAGCAGTACTTC
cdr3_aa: CASSFLAGYEQYF

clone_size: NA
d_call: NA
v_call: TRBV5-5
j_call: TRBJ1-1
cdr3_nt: TGTGCCAGCAGCTTTGGCAGGTTAACTGAAGCTTTCTTT
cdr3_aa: CASSFGRLTEAFF

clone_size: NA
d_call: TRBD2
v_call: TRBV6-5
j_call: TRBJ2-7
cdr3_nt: TGTGCCAGCGTAGCGGGAGGGTTAAGCTCCTACGAGCAGTACTTC
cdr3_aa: CASVAGGLSSYEQYF